The present T cell receptor beta chain was sequenced within a study of cytomegalovirus exposure and HLA in healthy donors. CDR1 and CDR2 (germline): LNHDA, SQIVND (reference sequence). V was pared by 3 bases and J by 6 bases, with 6 bases between. CDR3 length: 12 amino acids. With 60 Vbeta and 13 Jbeta primers, the PCR was carried out. TCRdb's table, derived via immunoSEQ multiplex PCR, lists solely in-frame clones and lacks some. The sample includes about 190,000 clones, 81% of them seen just once. The genes are TRBV19 and TRBJ2-1, with D possibly TRBD1 on 6 matching bases. The TCR originated in a man in his forties in good health and CMV-seropositive. The sample consisted of PBMCs. As DNA, the CDR3 is TGTGCCAGTAGTATGACAGGCAATGAGCAGTTCTTC. It translates to CASSMTGNEQFF.